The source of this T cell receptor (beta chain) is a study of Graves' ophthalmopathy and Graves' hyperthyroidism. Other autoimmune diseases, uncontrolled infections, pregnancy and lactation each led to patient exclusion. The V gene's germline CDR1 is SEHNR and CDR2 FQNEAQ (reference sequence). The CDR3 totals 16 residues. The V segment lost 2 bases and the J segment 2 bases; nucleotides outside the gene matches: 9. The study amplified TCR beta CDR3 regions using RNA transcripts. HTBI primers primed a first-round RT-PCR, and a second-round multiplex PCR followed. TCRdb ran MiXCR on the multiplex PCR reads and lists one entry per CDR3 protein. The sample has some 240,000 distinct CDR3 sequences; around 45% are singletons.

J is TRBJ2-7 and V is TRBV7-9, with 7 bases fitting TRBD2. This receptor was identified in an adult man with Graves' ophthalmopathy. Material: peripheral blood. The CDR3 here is CASSLFGGGSPYEQYF. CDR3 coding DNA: TGTGCCAGCAGCTTATTCGGCGGGGGTTCTCCCTACGAGCAGTACTTC.